The T cell receptor (beta chain) described here comes from a study of T cells in tuberculosis. This CDR3 is built from 14 residues. Trimming shortened V by 2 bases and J by 6 bases, and 13 bases separated the two germline ends. The germline gives CDR1 MGHRA, CDR2 YSYEKL. TCRdb's copy holds only in-frame clones and misses some; the assay was immunoSEQ multiplex PCR. The data contain 45,000 or so clones, 95% of them singletons. Input material: PBMCs. This receptor was taken from a donor aged 5 to 30 with latent tuberculosis or without tuberculosis infection. V usage is TRBV4-1 and J usage is TRBJ1-1; possible D gene TRBD1, 5 bases. CDR3: CASSQSRQISEAFF. CDR3 sequence (DNA): TGCGCCAGCAGCCAATCTCGACAGATATCTGAAGCTTTCTTT.